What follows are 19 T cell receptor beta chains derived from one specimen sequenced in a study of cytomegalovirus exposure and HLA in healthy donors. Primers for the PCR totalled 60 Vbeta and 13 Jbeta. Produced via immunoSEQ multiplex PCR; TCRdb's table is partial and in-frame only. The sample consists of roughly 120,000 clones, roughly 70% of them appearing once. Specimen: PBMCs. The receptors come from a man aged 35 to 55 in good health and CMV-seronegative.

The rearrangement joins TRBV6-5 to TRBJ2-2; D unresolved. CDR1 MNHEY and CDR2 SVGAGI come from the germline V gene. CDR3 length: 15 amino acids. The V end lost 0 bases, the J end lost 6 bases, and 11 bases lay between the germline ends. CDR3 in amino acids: CASSYSSVAPGELFF. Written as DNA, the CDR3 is TGTGCCAGCAGTTACTCCTCAGTAGCCCCCGGGGAGCTGTTTTTT.

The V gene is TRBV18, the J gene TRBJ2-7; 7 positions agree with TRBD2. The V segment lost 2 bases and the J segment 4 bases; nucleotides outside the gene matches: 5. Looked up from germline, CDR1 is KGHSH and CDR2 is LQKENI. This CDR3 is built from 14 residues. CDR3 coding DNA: TGTGCCAGCTCACCAGGGACGGGGGGATACGAGCAGTACTTC. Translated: CASSPGTGGYEQYF. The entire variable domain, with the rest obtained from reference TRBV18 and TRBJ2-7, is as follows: NAGVMQNPRHLVRRRGQEARLRCSPMKGHSHVYWYRQLPEEGLKFMVYLQKENIIDESGMPKERFSAEFPKEGPSILRIQQVVRGDSAAYFCASSPGTGGYEQYFGPGTRLTVT.

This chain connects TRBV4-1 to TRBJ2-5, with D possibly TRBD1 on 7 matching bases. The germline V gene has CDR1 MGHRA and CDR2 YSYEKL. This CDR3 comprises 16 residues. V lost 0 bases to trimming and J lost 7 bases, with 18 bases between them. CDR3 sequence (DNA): TGCGCCAGCAGCCAAGAGTGGAGGGGGCGGAATGCGACCCAGTACTTC. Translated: CASSQEWRGRNATQYF.

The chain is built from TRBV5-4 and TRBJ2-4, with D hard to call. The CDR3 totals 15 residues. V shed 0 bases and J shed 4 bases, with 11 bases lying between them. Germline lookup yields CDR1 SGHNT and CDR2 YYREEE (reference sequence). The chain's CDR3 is CASSLALEAKNIQYF. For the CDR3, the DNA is TGTGCCAGCAGCTTGGCCCTTGAGGCTAAAAACATTCAGTACTTC.

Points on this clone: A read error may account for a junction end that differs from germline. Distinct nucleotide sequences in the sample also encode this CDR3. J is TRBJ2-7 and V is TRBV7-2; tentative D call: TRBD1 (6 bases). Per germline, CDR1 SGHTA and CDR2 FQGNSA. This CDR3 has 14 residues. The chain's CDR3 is CASSSNRVSYEQYF. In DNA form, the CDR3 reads TGTGCCAGCAGCTCTAACAGGGTCTCCTACGAACAGTACTTC.

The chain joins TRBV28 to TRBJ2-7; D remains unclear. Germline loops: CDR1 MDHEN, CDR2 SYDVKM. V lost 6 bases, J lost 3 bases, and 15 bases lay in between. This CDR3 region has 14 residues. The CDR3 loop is CASSNNPQVYEQYF. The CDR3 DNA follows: TGTGCCAGCAGCAATAACCCCCAGGTCTACGAGCAGTACTTC.

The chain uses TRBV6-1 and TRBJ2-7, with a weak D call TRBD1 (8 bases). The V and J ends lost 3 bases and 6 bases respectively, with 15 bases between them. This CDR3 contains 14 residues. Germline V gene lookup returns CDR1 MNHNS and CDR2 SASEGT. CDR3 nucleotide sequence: TGTGCCAGCAGTGACACAGGGGGGGGCCTCGAGCAGTACTTC. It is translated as CASSDTGGGLEQYF.

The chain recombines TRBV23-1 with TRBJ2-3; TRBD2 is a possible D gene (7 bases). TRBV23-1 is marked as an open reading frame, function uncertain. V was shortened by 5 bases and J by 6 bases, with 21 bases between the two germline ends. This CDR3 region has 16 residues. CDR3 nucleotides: TGCGCCAGCAGTTCAGCCCTAGGGAGGGGGAAGGATACGCAGTATTTT. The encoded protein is CASSSALGRGKDTQYF.

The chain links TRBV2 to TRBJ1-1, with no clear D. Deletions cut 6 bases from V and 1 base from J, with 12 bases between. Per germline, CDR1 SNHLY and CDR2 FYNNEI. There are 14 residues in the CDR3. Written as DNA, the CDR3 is TGTGCCAGCAGACCATTGGGAGGGAACACTGAAGCTTTCTTT. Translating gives CASRPLGGNTEAFF.

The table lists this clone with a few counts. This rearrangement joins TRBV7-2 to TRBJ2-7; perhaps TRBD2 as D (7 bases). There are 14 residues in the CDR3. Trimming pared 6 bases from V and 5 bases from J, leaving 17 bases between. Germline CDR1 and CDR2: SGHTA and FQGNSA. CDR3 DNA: TGTGCCAGCAGTCGGGATCGGGGGGCCAACGAGCAGTACTTC. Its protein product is CASSRDRGANEQYF.

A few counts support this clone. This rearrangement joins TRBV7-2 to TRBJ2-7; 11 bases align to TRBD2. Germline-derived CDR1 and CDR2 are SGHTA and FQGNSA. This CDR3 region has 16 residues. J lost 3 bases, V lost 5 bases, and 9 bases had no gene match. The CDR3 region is CASSLTLAGGGYEQYF. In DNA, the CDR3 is TGTGCCAGCAGCCTGACCCTAGCGGGGGGTGGCTACGAGCAGTACTTC.

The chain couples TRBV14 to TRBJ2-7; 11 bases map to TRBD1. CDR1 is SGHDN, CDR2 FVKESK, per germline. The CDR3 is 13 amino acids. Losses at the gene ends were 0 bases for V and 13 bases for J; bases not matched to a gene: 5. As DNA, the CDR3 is TGTGCCAGCAGCCAAGATCGGACAGGGGGCATTTACTTC. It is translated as CASSQDRTGGIYF.

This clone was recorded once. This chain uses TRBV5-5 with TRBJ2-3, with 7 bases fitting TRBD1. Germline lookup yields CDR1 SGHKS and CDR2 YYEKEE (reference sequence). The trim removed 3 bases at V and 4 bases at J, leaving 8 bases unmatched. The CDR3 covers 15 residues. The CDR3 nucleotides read TGTGCCAGCAGCTCGACAGGGAGATTGGCAGATACGCAGTATTTT. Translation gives CASSSTGRLADTQYF.

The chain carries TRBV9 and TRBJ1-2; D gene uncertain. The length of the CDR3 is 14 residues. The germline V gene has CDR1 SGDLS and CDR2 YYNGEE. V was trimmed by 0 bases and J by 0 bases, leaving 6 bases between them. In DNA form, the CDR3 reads TGTGCCAGCAGCGTAGCAGGTACTAACTATGGCTACACCTTC. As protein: CASSVAGTNYGYTF.

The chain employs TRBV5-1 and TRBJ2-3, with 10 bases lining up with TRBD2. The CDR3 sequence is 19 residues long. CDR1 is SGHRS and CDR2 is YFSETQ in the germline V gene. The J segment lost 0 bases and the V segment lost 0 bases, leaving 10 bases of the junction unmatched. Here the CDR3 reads CASSLGSGGTQPSTDTQYF. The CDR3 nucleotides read TGCGCCAGCAGCTTGGGTAGCGGGGGGACTCAACCGAGCACAGATACGCAGTATTTT. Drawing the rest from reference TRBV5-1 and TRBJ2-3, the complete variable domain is KAGVTQTPRYLIKTRGQQVTLSCSPISGHRSVSWYQQTPGQGLQFLFEYFSETQRNKGNFPGRFSGRQFSNSRSEMNVSTLELGDSALYLCASSLGSGGTQPSTDTQYFGPGTRLTVL.

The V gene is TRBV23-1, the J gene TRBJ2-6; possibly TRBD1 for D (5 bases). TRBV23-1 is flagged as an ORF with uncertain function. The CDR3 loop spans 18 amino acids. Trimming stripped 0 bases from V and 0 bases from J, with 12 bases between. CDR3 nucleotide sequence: TGCGCCAGCAGTCAATCGAGACAGATATTCTCTGGGGCCAACGTCCTGACTTTC. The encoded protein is CASSQSRQIFSGANVLTF.

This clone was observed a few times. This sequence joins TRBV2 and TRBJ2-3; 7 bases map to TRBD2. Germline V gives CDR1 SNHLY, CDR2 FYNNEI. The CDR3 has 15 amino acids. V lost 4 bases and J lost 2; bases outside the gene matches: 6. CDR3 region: CASSAWGGVTDTQYF. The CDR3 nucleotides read TGTGCCAGCAGTGCGTGGGGGGGGGTCACAGATACGCAGTATTTT.

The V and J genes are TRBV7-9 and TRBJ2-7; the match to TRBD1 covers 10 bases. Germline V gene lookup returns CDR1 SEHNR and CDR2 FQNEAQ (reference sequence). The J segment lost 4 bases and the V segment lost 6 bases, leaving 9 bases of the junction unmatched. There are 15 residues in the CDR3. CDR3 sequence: CASSSPGQGKYEQYF. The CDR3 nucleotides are TGTGCCAGCAGTTCCCCGGGACAGGGGAAATACGAGCAGTACTTC.

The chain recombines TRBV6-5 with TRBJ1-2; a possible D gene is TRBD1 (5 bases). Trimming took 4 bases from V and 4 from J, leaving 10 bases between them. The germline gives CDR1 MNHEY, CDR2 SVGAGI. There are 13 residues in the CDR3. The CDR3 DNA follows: TGTGCCAGCAGTTTTCAGACAGCCTATGGCTACACCTTC. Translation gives CASSFQTAYGYTF.